This T cell receptor beta chain came from a study of T cell responses to AZD1222 COVID-19 vaccine. Study background: Some second doses came at about 4 weeks and others at about 12 weeks; these were pooled.

As for this clone: The antigen remains unidentified.

Sequencing was performed with immunoSEQ multiplex PCR; in TCRdb, only in-frame clones are kept and a portion is missing. The sample has more than 85,000 clones, approximately 90% seen once. Regarding the study as a whole: Reportedly, nearly half the spike-specific TCRs target unmutated variant regions.

V lost 3 bases to trimming and J lost 6 bases; unmatched junction nucleotides: 13. CDR3 length: 18 residues. Germline CDR1 and CDR2: MNHNS and SASEGT. The starting material was peripheral blood, obtained on day 0 of AZD1222 vaccination. The TCR comes from an adult in good health. V gene TRBV6-1 combines with J gene TRBJ1-6, with TRBD1 matching over 8 bases. CDR3 sequence (DNA): TGTGCCAGCAGTGAGAGGGACAGGTCTAGCTTGAGTAATTCACCCCTCCACTTT. Protein sequence: CASSERDRSSLSNSPLHF.